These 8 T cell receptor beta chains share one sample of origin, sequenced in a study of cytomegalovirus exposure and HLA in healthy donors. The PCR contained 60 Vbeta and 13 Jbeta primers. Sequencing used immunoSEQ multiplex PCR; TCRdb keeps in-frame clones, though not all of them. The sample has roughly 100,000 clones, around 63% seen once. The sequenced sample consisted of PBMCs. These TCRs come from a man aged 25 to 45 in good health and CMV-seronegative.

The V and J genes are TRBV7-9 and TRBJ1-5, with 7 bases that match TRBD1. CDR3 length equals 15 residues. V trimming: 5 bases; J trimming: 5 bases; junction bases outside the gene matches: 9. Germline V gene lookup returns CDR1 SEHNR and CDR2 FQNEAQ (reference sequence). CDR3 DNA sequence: TGTGCCAGCAGCACCGGAGGACAGGCTGATCAGCCCCAGCATTTT. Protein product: CASSTGGQADQPQHF.

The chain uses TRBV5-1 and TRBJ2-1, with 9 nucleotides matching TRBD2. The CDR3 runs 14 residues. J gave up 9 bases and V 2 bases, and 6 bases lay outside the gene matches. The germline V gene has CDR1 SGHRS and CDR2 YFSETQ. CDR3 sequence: CASSLSSGSGEQFF. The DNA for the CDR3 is TGCGCCAGCAGCTTAAGTAGCGGGAGCGGTGAGCAGTTCTTC. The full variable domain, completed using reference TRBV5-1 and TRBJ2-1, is KAGVTQTPRYLIKTRGQQVTLSCSPISGHRSVSWYQQTPGQGLQFLFEYFSETQRNKGNFPGRFSGRQFSNSRSEMNVSTLELGDSALYLCASSLSSGSGEQFFGPGTRLTVL.

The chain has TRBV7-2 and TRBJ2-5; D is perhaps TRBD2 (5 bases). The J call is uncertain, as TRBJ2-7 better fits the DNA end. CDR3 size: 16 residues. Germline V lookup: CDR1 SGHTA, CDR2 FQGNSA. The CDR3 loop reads CASSLTTTGTAYEQYF. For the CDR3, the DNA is TGTGCCAGCAGCTTAACTACTACGGGAACTGCCTACGAGCAGTACTTC.

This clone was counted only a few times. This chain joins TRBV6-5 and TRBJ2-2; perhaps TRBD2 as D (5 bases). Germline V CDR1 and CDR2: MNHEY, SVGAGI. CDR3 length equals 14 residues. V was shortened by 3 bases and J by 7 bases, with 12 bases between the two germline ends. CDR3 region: CASSYWELGGELFF. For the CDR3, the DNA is TGTGCCAGCAGTTATTGGGAGTTGGGCGGGGAGCTGTTTTTT.

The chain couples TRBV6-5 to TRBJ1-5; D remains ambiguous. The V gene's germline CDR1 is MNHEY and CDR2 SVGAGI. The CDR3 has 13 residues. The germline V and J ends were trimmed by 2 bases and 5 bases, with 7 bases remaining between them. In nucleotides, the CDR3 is TGTGCCAGCAGTTACCGCGGGGATCAGCCCCAGCATTTT. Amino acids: CASSYRGDQPQHF.

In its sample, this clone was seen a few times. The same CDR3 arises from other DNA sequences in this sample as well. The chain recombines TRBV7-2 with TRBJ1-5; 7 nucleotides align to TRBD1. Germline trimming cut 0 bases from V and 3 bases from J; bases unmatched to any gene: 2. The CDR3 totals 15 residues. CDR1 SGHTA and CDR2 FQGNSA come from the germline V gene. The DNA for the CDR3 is TGTGCCAGCAGCTTAGCGGGACAGCTCAATCAGCCCCAGCATTTT. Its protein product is CASSLAGQLNQPQHF.

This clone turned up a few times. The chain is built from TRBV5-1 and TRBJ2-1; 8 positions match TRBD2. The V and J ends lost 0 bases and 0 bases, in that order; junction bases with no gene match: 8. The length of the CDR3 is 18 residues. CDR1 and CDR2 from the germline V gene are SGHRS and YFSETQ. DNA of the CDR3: TGCGCCAGCAGCTTGGCCCACGCGGGGGGTGGCTCCTACAATGAGCAGTTCTTC. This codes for CASSLAHAGGGSYNEQFF.

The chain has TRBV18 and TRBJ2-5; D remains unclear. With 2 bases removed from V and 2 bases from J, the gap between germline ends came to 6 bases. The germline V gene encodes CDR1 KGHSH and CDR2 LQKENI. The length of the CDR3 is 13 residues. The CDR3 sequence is CASSPGRQETQYF. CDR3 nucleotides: TGTGCCAGCTCACCAGGCAGACAAGAGACCCAGTACTTC.